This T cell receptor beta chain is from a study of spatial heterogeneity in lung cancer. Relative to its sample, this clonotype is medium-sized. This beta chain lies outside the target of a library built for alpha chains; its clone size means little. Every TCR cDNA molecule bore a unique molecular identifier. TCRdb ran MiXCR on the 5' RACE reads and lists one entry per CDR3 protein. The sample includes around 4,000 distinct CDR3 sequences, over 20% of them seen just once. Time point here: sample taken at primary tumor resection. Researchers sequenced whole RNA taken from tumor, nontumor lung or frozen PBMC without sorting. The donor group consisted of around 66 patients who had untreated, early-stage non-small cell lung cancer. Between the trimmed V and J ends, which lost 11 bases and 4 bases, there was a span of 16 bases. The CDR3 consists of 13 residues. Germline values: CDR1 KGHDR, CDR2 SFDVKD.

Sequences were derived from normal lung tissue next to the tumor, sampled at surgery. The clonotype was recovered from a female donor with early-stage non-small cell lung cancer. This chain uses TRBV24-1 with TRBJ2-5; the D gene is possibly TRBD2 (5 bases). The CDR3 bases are TGTGCCAATAGTTCGGGGAAAATAGAGACCCAGTACTTC. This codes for CANSSGKIETQYF.